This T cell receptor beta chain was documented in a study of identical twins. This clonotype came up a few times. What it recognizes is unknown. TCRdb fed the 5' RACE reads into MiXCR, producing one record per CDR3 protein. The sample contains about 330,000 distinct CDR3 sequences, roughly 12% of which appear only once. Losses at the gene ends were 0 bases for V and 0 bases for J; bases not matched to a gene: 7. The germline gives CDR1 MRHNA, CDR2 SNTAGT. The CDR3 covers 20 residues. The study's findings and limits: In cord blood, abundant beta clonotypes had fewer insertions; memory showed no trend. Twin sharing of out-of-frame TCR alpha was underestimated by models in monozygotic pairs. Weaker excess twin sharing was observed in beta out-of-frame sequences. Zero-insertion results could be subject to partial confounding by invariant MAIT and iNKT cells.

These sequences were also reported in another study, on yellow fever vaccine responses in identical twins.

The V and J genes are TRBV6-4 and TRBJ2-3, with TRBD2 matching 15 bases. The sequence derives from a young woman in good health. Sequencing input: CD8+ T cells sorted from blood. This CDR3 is CASSDSEGLAGGVSTDTQYF. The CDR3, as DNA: TGTGCCAGCAGTGACTCGGAGGGACTAGCGGGGGGCGTTAGCACAGATACGCAGTATTTT.